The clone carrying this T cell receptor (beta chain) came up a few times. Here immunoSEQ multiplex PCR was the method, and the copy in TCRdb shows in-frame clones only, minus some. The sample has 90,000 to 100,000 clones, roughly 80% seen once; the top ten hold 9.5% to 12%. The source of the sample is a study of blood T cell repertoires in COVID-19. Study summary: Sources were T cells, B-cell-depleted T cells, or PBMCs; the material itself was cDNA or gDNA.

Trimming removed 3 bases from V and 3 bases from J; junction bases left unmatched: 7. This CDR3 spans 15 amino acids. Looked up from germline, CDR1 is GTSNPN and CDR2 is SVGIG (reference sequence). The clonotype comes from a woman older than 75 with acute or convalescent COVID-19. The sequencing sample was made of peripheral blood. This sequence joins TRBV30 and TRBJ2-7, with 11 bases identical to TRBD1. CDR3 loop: CAWRPRDRGVYEQYF. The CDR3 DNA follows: TGTGCCTGGAGGCCCAGGGACAGGGGGGTCTACGAGCAGTACTTC.